This paragraph covers one TCR beta chain sequence. This entry is derived from a study of blood T cell repertoires in COVID-19. About the research overall: Some COVID-19 samples were acute and others convalescent; all came from the United States, Italy and Spain. T cells, B-cell-depleted T cells, or PBMCs provided the cDNA or gDNA that served as material.

This CDR3 region has 15 residues. Germline-derived CDR1 and CDR2 are LGHNA and YNFKEQ. Deletions cut 2 bases from V and 5 bases from J, with 13 bases between. In the authors' methods: Estimation of nucleated cell counts was performed using reference gene primer amplification. Generated by immunoSEQ multiplex PCR, the TCRdb table keeps only in-frame clones and is missing some. V, J and clone size are taken as reported in that table, and D and trimming were inferred from the DNA itself. The table has around 130,000 clones, about 84% seen once; the top ten hold about 3.9%. This clonotype was sampled from a man in his 60s with acute or convalescent COVID-19. The chain links TRBV4-2 to TRBJ2-1; perhaps TRBD2 as D (5 bases). The sample comprised peripheral blood. CDR3 nucleotide sequence: TGTGCCAGCAGCCAACCGGGAACCCGGGACAATGAGCAGTTCTTC. Its translation: CASSQPGTRDNEQFF.